The entry that follows covers one T cell receptor (beta chain) sequence. This sample stems from a study of T cells in tuberculosis. The data were produced by immunoSEQ multiplex PCR, yet TCRdb's version contains in-frame clones alone and is incomplete. The repertoire holds some 41,000 clones, around 93% seen once, with around 10% in the top ten. This CDR3 is built from 13 residues. Trimming cost V 3 bases and J 18 bases, with 18 bases left between them. The germline V gene has CDR1 LNHDA and CDR2 SQIVND (reference sequence). The sequenced material came from PBMCs. This chain connects TRBV19 to TRBJ1-6; tentative D call: TRBD1 (5 bases). This sequence originates from a donor aged 10 to 29 with latent tuberculosis or without tuberculosis infection. Some clones in this sample may be carry-over from other donors' samples. In DNA form, the CDR3 reads TGTGCCAGTAGTATGCGGGACTCGCCCAGTAACCACTTT. Protein product: CASSMRDSPSNHF.